Below, 2 T cell receptor beta chains from the same sample are listed, as sequenced in a study of cytomegalovirus exposure and HLA in healthy donors. This PCR relied on a set of 60 Vbeta primers and 13 Jbeta primers. Generated by immunoSEQ multiplex PCR, the TCRdb table keeps only in-frame clones and is missing some. The sample contains fewer than 110,000 clones, approximately 79% of which appear only once. The sequenced material came from PBMCs. The receptors come from a woman aged 40 to 50 in good health and CMV-seropositive.

This rearrangement joins TRBV6-5 to TRBJ2-7, with 10 bases matching TRBD1. Germline-derived CDR1 and CDR2 are MNHEY and SVGAGI. The V segment lost 5 bases and the J segment 7 bases; nucleotides outside the gene matches: 5. There are 13 residues in the CDR3. CDR3 coding DNA: TGTGCCAGCAGTCGACAGGGGGCGGGAGAGCAGTACTTC. Its protein is CASSRQGAGEQYF.

J is TRBJ1-6 and V is TRBV5-1; 9 nucleotides align to TRBD1. V gave up 2 bases and J gave up 5 bases; unmatched junction bases: 2. This CDR3 is built from 15 residues. Germline CDR1 and CDR2: SGHRS and YFSETQ. Here the CDR3 DNA reads TGCGCCAGCAGCTTTGGGGACAGGGATAATTCACCCCTCCACTTT. Protein product: CASSFGDRDNSPLHF.